The TCR beta chain under discussion was sequenced for a study of blood T cell repertoires in COVID-19. For the study at large: Italy, Spain and the United States were the sources of the convalescent and acute COVID-19 samples. The cDNA or gDNA used as material had been derived from T cells, B-cell-depleted T cells, or PBMCs.

Authors' methods: Amplified reference gene primers provided the basis for estimating nucleated cell counts. Repertoires were generated with immunoSEQ multiplex PCR, while TCRdb's copy carries only in-frame clones and drops some. V and J calls plus clone size are reproduced from that table; the DNA served to infer D and trimming. The sample has 250,000 to 300,000 clones; about 91% are singletons. Trimming pared 1 base from V and 1 base from J, leaving 9 bases between. From germline, CDR1 is SGDLS and CDR2 YYNGEE. The CDR3 extends over 15 amino acids. Sequenced material: peripheral blood. The source of this sequence is a woman in her twenties or thirties who had recovered from COVID-19. This chain uses TRBV9 with TRBJ2-1; D is unclear. CDR3 in amino acids: CASSVQEPSYNEQFF. As DNA, the CDR3 is TGTGCCAGCAGCGTACAGGAACCTTCCTACAATGAGCAGTTCTTC.